This T cell receptor (beta chain) appears in the sequencing data of a study of shared clonotypes between healthy human individuals. Study information: Plates per donor: three CD4 naive, three CD4 memory, two CD8 naive, one CD8 memory.

Selected positively for CCR7 and CD45RO-negative, naive CD8 cells excluded terminally differentiated effector memory CD45RA+ cells. Germline CDR1 and CDR2: LNHDA and SQIVND (reference sequence). Trimming pared 3 bases from V and 2 bases from J, leaving 16 bases between. The CDR3 covers 17 residues. Comment on this clone: Its antigen remains unidentified.

The method was immunoSEQ multiplex PCR; TCRdb's version includes in-frame clones alone and lacks a portion of them. The sample contains about 2.1 million clones, 93% of which appear only once. Notes on the study in general: Around 4.9% of naive CD4 clonotypes were shared across four donors. Naive subsets typically showed greater estimated richness than memory subsets.

Material: naive CD8+ T cells from PBMCs. The receptor was isolated from a man between 18 and 29 years old in good health. Some clones in this sample may be carry-over from other donors' samples. J is TRBJ2-2 and V is TRBV19; tentatively, D is TRBD2 (5 bases). The CDR3 is CASSIPLRVENTGELFF. DNA for the CDR3: TGTGCCAGTAGTATCCCCTTGAGGGTAGAAAACACCGGGGAGCTGTTTTTT.